Listed below are T cell receptor beta chains from one sample, sequenced in a study of T cells in Graves' hyperthyroidism and ophthalmopathy. A single record per CDR3 protein comes from TCRdb applying MiXCR to the multiplex PCR reads. Of around 580,000 distinct CDR3 sequences in the sample, approximately 15% were seen once. Specimen: blood. These receptor sequences come from a young woman with Graves' hyperthyroidism. CDR3s include the opening cysteine and the closing phenylalanine or tryptophan. D genes are given only for firm matches. Size values are once, few and many counts, or a class for expanded clones, and some rows have none.

D	V	size	J	DNA	CDR3
TRBD1	TRBV7-8	many	TRBJ2-3	TGTGCCAGCAGGGGGGACAGGGGGGGCACAGATACGCAGTATTTT	CASRGDRGGTDTQYF
TRBD1	TRBV9	few	TRBJ2-2	TGTGCCAGCAGCGTAGCCGACAGGGGAGACACCGGGGAGCTGTTTTTT	CASSVADRGDTGELFF
NA	TRBV20-1	NA	TRBJ2-7	TGCAGTGCCGAAAGAGAGGCGGCAGCGTCCTACGAGCAGTACTTC	CSAEREAAASYEQYF
NA	TRBV12-3/TRBV12-4	many	TRBJ1-1	TGTGCCAGCAGTGGGGCCTTGTTGGACACTGAAGCTTTCTTT	CASSGALLDTEAFF
NA	TRBV12-3/TRBV12-4	once	TRBJ2-7	TGTGCCAGCAGGCCCGGGCGATACGAGCAGTACTTC	CASRPGRYEQYF
NA	TRBV12-5	NA	TRBJ1-1	TGTGCTAGTGGTTTGTTCGGATACACTGAAGCTTTCTTT	CASGLFGYTEAFF
NA	TRBV28	many	TRBJ1-1	TGCGCCAGCAGAGGTACCGCGAACACTGAAGCTTTCTTT	CASRGTANTEAFF
TRBD2	TRBV4-1	few	TRBJ2-3	TGCGCCAGCAGCCTTAGCGGGACCCACACAGATACGCAGTATTTT	CASSLSGTHTDTQYF
NA	TRBV2	many	TRBJ1-4	TGTGCCAGCAGTGGGATAGCCGTAAATGAAAAACTGTTTTTT	CASSGIAVNEKLFF
NA	TRBV11-3	NA	TRBJ2-2	TGTGCCAGCAGCAGGACAGAAGACACCGGGGAGCTGTTTTTT	CASSRTEDTGELFF
NA	TRBV7-2	many	TRBJ2-7	TGTGCCAGCAGCACGGAGACGGTGGGCTCCGAGCAGTACTTC	CASSTETVGSEQYF
TRBD1	TRBV7-9	few	TRBJ1-2	TGTGCCAGCAGCCCCCGCCCAGGGGGGATATATGGCTACACCTTC	CASSPRPGGIYGYTF
TRBD1	TRBV27	NA	TRBJ2-6	TGTGCCAGTAGAGGTGCGATGAGGGGGCCTGGGGCCAACGTCCTGACTTTC	CASRGAMRGPGANVLTF
TRBD2	TRBV20-1	few	TRBJ2-6	TGCAGTGCCCTAACTAGCGGGAGCTCTGGGGCCAACGTCCTGACTTTC	CSALTSGSSGANVLTF
NA	TRBV19	few	TRBJ2-1	TGTGCCAGATCCACTAAGAGCTCCTACAATGAGCAGTTCTTC	CARSTKSSYNEQFF
NA	TRBV27	NA	TRBJ2-1	TGTGCCAGCAGTGAGGGCCGAGGGAGGCCGACGTTCTTC	CASSEGRGRPTFF
TRBD1	TRBV10-1	few	TRBJ1-3	TGCGCCAGCAAAGCCGGGACAGACTCTGGAAACACCATATATTTT	CASKAGTDSGNTIYF
NA	TRBV7-6	NA	TRBJ1-3	TGTGCCAGCAGCTTTGAGTTGGGGAACACCATATATTTT	CASSFELGNTIYF
NA	TRBV11-2	few	TRBJ2-3	TGTGCCAGCAGCCAGGGGGGCCGAGATACGCAGTATTTT	CASSQGGRDTQYF
NA	TRBV5-1	once	TRBJ2-1	TGCGCCAGCAGCTTGGGGTTCTCCTACAATGAGCAGTTCTTC	CASSLGFSYNEQFF
NA	TRBV4-2	NA	TRBJ1-3	TGTGCCAGCAGCCCCGGACATCTCTCTGGAAACACCATATATTTT	CASSPGHLSGNTIYF
TRBD1	TRBV11-2	many	TRBJ1-1	TGTGCCAGCAGCCTACAAACAGGGGCGAACACTGAAGCTTTCTTT	CASSLQTGANTEAFF
TRBD2	TRBV10-3	few	TRBJ2-2	TGTGCCATTCAACTAGCGGGAGGATCTACCGGGGAGCTGTTTTTT	CAIQLAGGSTGELFF
NA	TRBV27	few	TRBJ1-1	TGTGCCAGCAGGGCCCACGGGGGAGGGAACACTGAAGCTTTCTTT	CASRAHGGGNTEAFF
TRBD2	TRBV19	NA	TRBJ2-1	TGTGCCAGTAGACGGACTAGCGGGGGGGGACTGGAGCAGTTCTTC	CASRRTSGGGLEQFF
NA	TRBV7-9	many	TRBJ2-7	TGTGCCAGCAGCTTAACGACATCACGCACCTACGAGCAGTACTTC	CASSLTTSRTYEQYF
NA	TRBV29-1	NA	TRBJ1-1	TGCAGCGTTGAAGATGCAAGGGGACGTGAAGCTTTCTTT	CSVEDARGREAFF
NA	TRBV5-5	few	TRBJ2-3	TGTGCCAGCAACAGCGGGTATAGCACAGATACGCAGTATTTT	CASNSGYSTDTQYF
NA	TRBV7-9	NA	TRBJ1-1	TGTGCCAGCAGCCCCCAGGGTAGCAGAGACACTGAAGCTTTCTTT	CASSPQGSRDTEAFF
NA	TRBV6-1	few	TRBJ2-2	TGTGCCAGCTTGGGGGGACAGCAGAACACCGGGGAGCTGTTTTTT	CASLGGQQNTGELFF
TRBD1	TRBV4-3	many	TRBJ2-3	TGCGCCAGCAGCCAGGAAGACAGGGCAGATACGCAGTATTTT	CASSQEDRADTQYF
TRBD1	TRBV2	many	TRBJ1-1	TGTGCCAGCAGAGGGACAGGGGGCCGGACTGAAGCTTTCTTT	CASRGTGGRTEAFF
NA	TRBV12-3/TRBV12-4	many	TRBJ1-2	TGTGCCAGCAGTTCCGCCGGGACCGACTATGGCTACACCTTC	CASSSAGTDYGYTF
TRBD1	TRBV6-1	NA	TRBJ1-2	TGTGCCAGCGACCTCCAGGGGGAATTCTATGGCTACACCTTC	CASDLQGEFYGYTF
NA	TRBV6-1	few	TRBJ1-2	TGTGCCAGCAAGACCCTGATGGTGGGGAGAAACTATGGCTACACCTTC	CASKTLMVGRNYGYTF
NA	TRBV2	many	TRBJ1-2	TGTGCCAGCAGTGTTCACAGGGAGTTACGATCCTATGGCTACACCTTC	CASSVHRELRSYGYTF
NA	TRBV14	NA	TRBJ1-4	TGTGCCAGCAGCCAAGCGCCAGGGAGGAGAGAAAAACTGTTTTTT	CASSQAPGRREKLFF
TRBD1	TRBV14	NA	TRBJ2-7	TGTGCCAGCAGCAGGAGACAGGGGAACTTGGGCGAGCAGTACTTC	CASSRRQGNLGEQYF
TRBD2	TRBV7-8	NA	TRBJ2-2	TGTGCCAGCAGCTTAGCGTCTGGCGGGAGGGCCGACGGCACCGGGGAGCTGTTTTTT	CASSLASGGRADGTGELFF
TRBD1	TRBV7-3	many	TRBJ1-4	TGTGCCAGCAGCAGGACAGGGTCCACTAATGAAAAACTGTTTTTT	CASSRTGSTNEKLFF
NA	TRBV12-3/TRBV12-4	many	TRBJ2-4	TGTGCCAGCATGGATGGGGGTACAGACAACATTCAGTACTTC	CASMDGGTDNIQYF
NA	TRBV7-9	NA	TRBJ2-1	TGTGCCAGCAGTTTGACAGGGCGACTAGATGAGCAGTTCTTC	CASSLTGRLDEQFF
NA	TRBV12-3/TRBV12-4	NA	TRBJ2-5	TGTGCCAGCAGTTTAGGGGGTCCTTTAGAGACCCAGTACTTC	CASSLGGPLETQYF
NA	TRBV19	NA	TRBJ1-5	TGTGCCAGTAGAAGTGGAAGTAATCAGCCCCAGCATTTT	CASRSGSNQPQHF
NA	TRBV6-1	many	TRBJ2-1	TGTGCCAGCAGTGTACTAGGGGTTGGCAATGAGCAGTTCTTC	CASSVLGVGNEQFF
TRBD2	TRBV27	NA	TRBJ2-7	TGTGCCAGCAGTACGCTAGCGGAGGGCTACGAGCAGTACTTC	CASSTLAEGYEQYF
NA	TRBV19	NA	TRBJ1-2	TGTGCCAGTATACGAGGTGCAGGCGGGTACTATGGCTACACCTTC	CASIRGAGGYYGYTF
NA	TRBV5-1	many	TRBJ2-1	TGCGCCAGCAGCCCCCAACCGGGACGAGGGAATGAGCAGTTCTTC	CASSPQPGRGNEQFF
NA	TRBV2	many	TRBJ2-7	TGTGCCAGCGCCCTCGCGGCCTCCTACGAGCAGTACTTC	CASALAASYEQYF
NA	TRBV4-3	NA	TRBJ1-4	TGCGCCAGCAGCCAAAGCGGGTCGATTGCAACTAATGAAAAACTGTTTTTT	CASSQSGSIATNEKLFF
TRBD2	TRBV29-1	many	TRBJ2-1	TGCAGCGTTGAAGAATGGCGGGAGGGCCGTTGGAATGAGCAGTTCTTC	CSVEEWREGRWNEQFF